A single sample is the source of the 17 T cell receptor beta chains below, sequenced in a study of T cells after yellow fever vaccination (dated by TCRdb to about 2019). Library preparation employed 5' RACE. The instrument was an Illumina HiSeq 2500. Through fastp at Q25 and MiXCR, TCRdb rebuilt clones from the public reads, retaining in-frame beta chains. All rows with the same CDR3 protein become a single entry with the most common DNA and genes. Within this sample are 200,000 to 300,000 distinct CDR3 sequences, with approximately 6.3% of them counted one time only. Roughly 1% of the sample belongs to the ten largest clones. The treatment or condition label for this specimen denotes: live attenuated yellow fever vaccine strain. The sample in question was CD4+ T cells sorted from PBMCs, obtained on the day of the yellow fever booster vaccination. These receptors were obtained from a man aged 30 to 45 who received the YFV17D yellow fever vaccine.

The table lists this clonotype with a few counts. This chain uses TRBV5-6 with TRBJ2-5, with 8 positions matching TRBD2. Germline V gene sequence: CDR1 SGHDT, CDR2 YYEEEE. V dropped 7 bases and J dropped 0; count of bases not matched to a gene: 5. The CDR3 runs 14 residues. In nucleotides, the CDR3 is TGTGCCAGCGGCCAGCGGGGGCACCAAGAGACCCAGTACTTC. Residues: CASGQRGHQETQYF. The complete variable domain, with remaining parts taken from reference TRBV5-6 and TRBJ2-5, reads DAGVTQSPTHLIKTRGQQVTLRCSPKSGHDTVSWYQQALGQGPQFIFQYYEEEERQRGNFPDRFSGHQFPNYSSELNVNALLLGDSALYLCASGQRGHQETQYFGPGTRLLVL.

Many counts were recorded for this clonotype. The V gene is TRBV20-1, the J gene TRBJ2-3; no clear D gene. Between the trimmed V and J ends, which lost 6 bases and 0 bases, there was a span of 16 bases. The CDR3 totals 15 residues. Germline CDR1 is DFQATT and CDR2 is SNEGSKA (reference sequence). For the CDR3, the DNA is TGCAGTGCGTGTGACCCCCTGCTGAGCACAGATACGCAGTATTTT. This encodes CSACDPLLSTDTQYF.

This clonotype was counted between two and nine times. The chain carries TRBV24-1 and TRBJ2-7; weak D call: TRBD1 (8 bases). Germline V gene lookup returns CDR1 KGHDR and CDR2 SFDVKD. This CDR3 is 12 amino acids long. V was trimmed by 11 bases and J by 4 bases, leaving 14 bases between them. The CDR3 DNA is TGTGCCATAACAGGGGGGGATTACGAGCAGTACTTC. It is translated as CAITGGDYEQYF.

This clonotype was seen repeatedly, ten times or more. The J gene is TRBJ1-1, the V gene TRBV7-9, with a weak D call TRBD1 (5 bases). V was pared by 5 bases and J by 6 bases, with 16 bases between. Germline V gives CDR1 SEHNR, CDR2 FQNEAQ (reference sequence). CDR3 length equals 14 residues. The CDR3 region is CASSSDGGGAEAFF. The CDR3, as DNA: TGTGCCAGCAGCAGCGACGGGGGAGGAGCTGAAGCTTTCTTT.

Only a few counts were recorded for this clonotype. J is TRBJ2-3 and V is TRBV20-1, with 10 bases lining up with TRBD2. The V gene's germline CDR1 is DFQATT and CDR2 SNEGSKA (reference sequence). CDR3 size: 14 residues. The V gene end was trimmed by 5 bases and the J gene end by 3 bases; junction bases not matched to a gene: 5. The CDR3 region is CSAVGTSATDTQYF. Here the CDR3 DNA reads TGCAGTGCTGTAGGGACTAGCGCAACAGATACGCAGTATTTT.

At least ten counts were recorded for this clonotype. V is TRBV3-1 and J is TRBJ1-1; TRBD1 matches 8 bases. With V trimmed by 1 base and J by 8 bases, 3 bases remained unmatched. The CDR3 runs 13 residues. In germline, CDR1 is LGHDT, CDR2 YNNKEL (reference sequence). The CDR3 region is CASSQVQGVEAFF. CDR3 sequence (DNA): TGTGCCAGCAGCCAAGTACAGGGGGTAGAAGCTTTCTTT. Looking up the rest from reference TRBV3-1 and TRBJ1-1 gives the full variable domain: DTAVSQTPKYLVTQMGNDKSIKCEQNLGHDTMYWYKQDSKKFLKIMFSYNNKELIINETVPNRFSPKSPDKAHLNLHINSLELGDSAVYFCASSQVQGVEAFFGQGTRLTVV.

This clonotype has more than one count but fewer than ten. The V call is TRBV30, the J call TRBJ2-3; 9 bases map to TRBD2. CDR1 GTSNPN and CDR2 SVGIG come from the germline V gene (reference sequence). The CDR3 is made up of 17 amino acids. J was trimmed by 0 bases and V by 0 bases; bases with no gene match: 7. In nucleotides, the CDR3 is TGTGCCTGGAGTGTAGCGGGAGGTCCCCATAGCACAGATACGCAGTATTTT. Encoded protein: CAWSVAGGPHSTDTQYF. Looking up the rest from reference TRBV30 and TRBJ2-3 gives the full variable domain: SQTIHQWPATLVQPVGSPLSLECTVEGTSNPNLYWYRQAAGRGLQLLFYSVGIGQISSEVPQNLSASRPQDRQFILSSKKLLLSDSGFYLCAWSVAGGPHSTDTQYFGPGTRLTVL.

Worth noting for this clonotype: It may be a read error: a sequence one base away is much more abundant. The gene calls are TRBV9 and TRBJ2-7, with unresolved D. The CDR3 runs 14 residues. Trimming pared 0 bases from V and 9 bases from J, leaving 16 bases between. Germline assignment: CDR1 SGDLS and CDR2 YYNGEE. The CDR3 coding sequence is TGTGCCAGCAGCGTAGAAGTAGGCCTTAACGCGCAGTACTTC. Residues: CASSVEVGLNAQYF.

This clonotype has at least ten counts. The chain has TRBV5-1 and TRBJ2-2; 8 bases map to TRBD2. The CDR3 totals 18 residues. Per germline, CDR1 SGHRS and CDR2 YFSETQ. Trimming cost V 4 bases and J 2 bases; bases outside gene matches: 13. CDR3 in DNA: TGCGCCAGCAGCCACCCGGCCGGGAGGGGTGGTAACACCGGGGAGCTGTTTTTT. Translation gives CASSHPAGRGGNTGELFF.

This clonotype has only a few counts. This CDR3 is CASSQDGYNEQFF. The CDR3 bases are TGTGCCAGCAGCCAAGATGGATACAATGAGCAGTTCTTC. V gene TRBV14 combines with J gene TRBJ2-1; D gene uncertain. CDR1 is SGHDN, CDR2 FVKESK, per germline. The CDR3 length is 13 residues. V was cut by 0 bases and J by 4 bases, with 4 bases left in between.

This clonotype was detected a few times. The chain joins TRBV18 to TRBJ2-7; perhaps TRBD2 as D (5 bases). The CDR3 runs 14 residues. The V gene lost 6 bases and the J gene lost 4 bases, with 16 bases spanning the gap. Germline V lookup: CDR1 KGHSH, CDR2 LQKENI. The CDR3 region has the DNA TGTGCCAGCTCCACCACCGGGGTTGGTTACGAGCAGTACTTC. This gives the protein CASSTTGVGYEQYF.

A few counts support this clonotype. The chain is built from TRBV5-1 and TRBJ2-1; D perhaps matches TRBD2 (6 bases). This CDR3 has 16 amino acids. V was trimmed by 4 bases and J by 4 bases, leaving 18 bases between them. CDR1 is SGHRS and CDR2 is YFSETQ in the germline V gene. The CDR3 bases are TGCGCCAGCAGCCTCCCAAGGGACTCCAAATACAATGAGCAGTTCTTC. This codes for CASSLPRDSKYNEQFF.

This clonotype was detected only a few times. The chain links TRBV6-5 to TRBJ2-7; TRBD2 agrees at 15 bases. The CDR3 is 16 residues long. The junction had 10 bases not matched to a gene; V was cut back by 0 bases and J by 13 bases. Germline CDR1 is MNHEY and CDR2 is SVGAGI. CDR3 region: CASSYSIGLAGGPPYF. CDR3 DNA: TGTGCCAGCAGTTACTCGATAGGACTAGCGGGAGGGCCGCCCTACTTC.

This clonotype was counted between two and nine times. The chain employs TRBV7-2 and TRBJ2-1, with D possibly being TRBD2 (6 bases). Germline V gene sequence: CDR1 SGHTA, CDR2 FQGNSA. CDR3 length: 12 residues. Trimming cost V 5 bases and J 11 bases, with 13 bases left between them. This CDR3 reads CASSPVAGQQFF. DNA of the CDR3: TGTGCCAGCAGCCCAGTGGCGGGGCAGCAGTTCTTC.

This clonotype has a count of ten or more. CDR3 coding DNA: TGTGCCACCAGCAGAGATCGGGACAACAAAAACATTCAGTACTTC. The encoded protein is CATSRDRDNKNIQYF. The V and J genes are TRBV15 and TRBJ2-4, with D perhaps TRBD1 (6 bases). CDR3 length equals 15 residues. In germline, CDR1 is LNHNV, CDR2 YYDKDF (reference sequence). The germline V and J ends were trimmed by 0 bases and 3 bases, with 9 bases remaining between them.

This clonotype was recorded many times. The genes are TRBV20-1 and TRBJ2-7; possible D gene TRBD1, 5 bases. There are 12 residues in the CDR3. The ends were cut back, 5 bases at V and 6 bases at J, with 14 bases in the middle. Germline assignment: CDR1 DFQATT and CDR2 SNEGSKA (reference sequence). The chain's CDR3 is CSAWGSLTEQYF. CDR3 in DNA: TGCAGTGCTTGGGGCTCCTTAACCGAGCAGTACTTC.

The V call is TRBV24-1, the J call TRBJ2-3; 14 positions agree with TRBD2. The ends lost 5 bases at V and 3 bases at J; junction bases unmatched: 6. Germline CDR1 and CDR2: KGHDR and SFDVKD. The CDR3 sequence is 17 residues long. The CDR3 DNA reads TGTGCCACCAGTGGTGGGACTAGCGGGAGCGTGACAGATACGCAGTATTTT. Translation gives CATSGGTSGSVTDTQYF.